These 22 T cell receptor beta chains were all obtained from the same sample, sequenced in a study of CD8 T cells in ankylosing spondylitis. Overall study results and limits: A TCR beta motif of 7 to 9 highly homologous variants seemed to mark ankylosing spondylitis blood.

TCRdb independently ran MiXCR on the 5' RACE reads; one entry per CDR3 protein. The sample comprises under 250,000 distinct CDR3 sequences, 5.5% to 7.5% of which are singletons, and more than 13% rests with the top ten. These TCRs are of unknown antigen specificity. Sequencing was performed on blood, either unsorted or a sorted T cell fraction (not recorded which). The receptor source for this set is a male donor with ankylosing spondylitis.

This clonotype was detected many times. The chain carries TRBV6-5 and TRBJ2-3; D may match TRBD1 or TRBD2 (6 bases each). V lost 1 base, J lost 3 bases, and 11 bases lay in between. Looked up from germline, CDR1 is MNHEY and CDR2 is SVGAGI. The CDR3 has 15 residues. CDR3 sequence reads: CASSYWGATTDTQYF. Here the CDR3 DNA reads TGTGCCAGCAGTTACTGGGGGGCGACGACAGATACGCAGTATTTT.

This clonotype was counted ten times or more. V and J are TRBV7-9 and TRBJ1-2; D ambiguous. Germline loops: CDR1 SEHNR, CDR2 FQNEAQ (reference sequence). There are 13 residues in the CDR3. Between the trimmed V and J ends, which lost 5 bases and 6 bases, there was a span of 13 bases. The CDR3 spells CASSPWGSNGYTF. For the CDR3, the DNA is TGTGCCAGCAGCCCATGGGGATCCAATGGCTACACCTTC.

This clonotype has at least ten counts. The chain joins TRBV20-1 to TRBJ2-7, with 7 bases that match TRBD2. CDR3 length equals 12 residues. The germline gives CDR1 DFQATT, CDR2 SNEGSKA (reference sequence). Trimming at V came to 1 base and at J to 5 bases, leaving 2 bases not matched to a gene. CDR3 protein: CSARVGGDEQYF. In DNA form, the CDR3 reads TGCAGTGCTAGAGTGGGAGGGGACGAGCAGTACTTC.

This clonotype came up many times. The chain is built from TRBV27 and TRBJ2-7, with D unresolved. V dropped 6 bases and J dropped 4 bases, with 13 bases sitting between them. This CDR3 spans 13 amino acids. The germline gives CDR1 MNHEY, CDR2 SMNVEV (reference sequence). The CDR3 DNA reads TGTGCCAGCAGCCCAAACCGGGTTTACGAGCAGTACTTC. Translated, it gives CASSPNRVYEQYF.

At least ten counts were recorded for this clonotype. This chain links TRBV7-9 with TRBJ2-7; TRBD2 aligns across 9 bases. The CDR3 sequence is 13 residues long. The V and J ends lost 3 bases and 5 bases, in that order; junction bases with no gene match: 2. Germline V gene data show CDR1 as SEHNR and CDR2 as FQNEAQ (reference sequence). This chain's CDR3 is CASSFGLANEQYF. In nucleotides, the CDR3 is TGTGCCAGCAGCTTTGGACTAGCGAACGAGCAGTACTTC.

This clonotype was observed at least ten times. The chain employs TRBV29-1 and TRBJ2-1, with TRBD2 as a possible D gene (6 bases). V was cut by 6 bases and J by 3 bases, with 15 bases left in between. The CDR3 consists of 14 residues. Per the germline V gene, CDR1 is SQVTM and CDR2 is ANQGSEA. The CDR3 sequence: CSVAGLGGYNEQFF. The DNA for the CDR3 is TGCAGCGTCGCGGGACTGGGGGGCTACAATGAGCAGTTCTTC.

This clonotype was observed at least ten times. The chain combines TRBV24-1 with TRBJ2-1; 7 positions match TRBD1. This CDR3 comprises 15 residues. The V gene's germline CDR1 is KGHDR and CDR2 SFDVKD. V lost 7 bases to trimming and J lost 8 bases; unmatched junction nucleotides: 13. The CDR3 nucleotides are TGTGCCACCAGCCAGGTGACCCAGGGGGACCATGAGCAGTTCTTC. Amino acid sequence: CATSQVTQGDHEQFF.

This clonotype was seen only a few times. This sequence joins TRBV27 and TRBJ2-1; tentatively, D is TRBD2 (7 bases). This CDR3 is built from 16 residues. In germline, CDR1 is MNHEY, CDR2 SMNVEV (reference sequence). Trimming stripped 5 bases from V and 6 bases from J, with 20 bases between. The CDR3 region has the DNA TGTGCCAGCAGTCCAGGGGCGGGGAGGGCCGGCAATGAGCAGTTCTTC. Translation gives CASSPGAGRAGNEQFF.

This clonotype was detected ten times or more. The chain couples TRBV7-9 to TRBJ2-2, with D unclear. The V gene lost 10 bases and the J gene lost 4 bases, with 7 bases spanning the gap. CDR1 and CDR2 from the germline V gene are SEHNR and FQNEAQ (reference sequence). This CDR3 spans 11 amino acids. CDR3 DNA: TGTGCCATTCAGAGCACCGGGGAGCTGTTTTTT. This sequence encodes CAIQSTGELFF.

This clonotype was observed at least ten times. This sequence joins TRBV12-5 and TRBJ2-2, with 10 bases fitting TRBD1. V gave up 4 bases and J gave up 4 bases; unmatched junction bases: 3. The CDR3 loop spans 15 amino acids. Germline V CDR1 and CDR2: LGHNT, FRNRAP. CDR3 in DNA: TGTGCTAGTGGTTCCCGGACAGGGGGCACCGGGGAGCTGTTTTTT. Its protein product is CASGSRTGGTGELFF.

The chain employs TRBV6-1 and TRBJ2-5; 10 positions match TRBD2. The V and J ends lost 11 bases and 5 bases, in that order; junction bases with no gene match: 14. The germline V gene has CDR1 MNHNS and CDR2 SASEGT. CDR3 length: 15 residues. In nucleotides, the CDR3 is TGTGCCTCGAGGAAAGCGGGAGGGGTGGGGGAGACCCAGTACTTC. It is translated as CASRKAGGVGETQYF.

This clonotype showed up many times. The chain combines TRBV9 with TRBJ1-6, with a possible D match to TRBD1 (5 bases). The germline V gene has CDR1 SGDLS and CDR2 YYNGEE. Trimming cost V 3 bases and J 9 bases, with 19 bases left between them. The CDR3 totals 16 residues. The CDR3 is CASSAQTVEMGSPLHF. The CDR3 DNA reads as TGTGCCAGCAGCGCCCAGACAGTTGAGATGGGTTCACCCCTCCACTTT.

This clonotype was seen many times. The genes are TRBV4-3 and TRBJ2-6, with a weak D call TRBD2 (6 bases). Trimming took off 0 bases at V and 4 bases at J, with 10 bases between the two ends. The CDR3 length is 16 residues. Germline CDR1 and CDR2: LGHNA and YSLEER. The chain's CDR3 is CASSQDWGLGANVLTF. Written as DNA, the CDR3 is TGCGCCAGCAGCCAAGACTGGGGACTCGGGGCCAACGTCCTGACTTTC.

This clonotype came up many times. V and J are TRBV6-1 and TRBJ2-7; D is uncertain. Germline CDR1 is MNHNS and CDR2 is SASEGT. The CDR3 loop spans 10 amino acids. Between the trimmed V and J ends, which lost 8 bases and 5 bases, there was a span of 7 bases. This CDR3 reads CASRADEQYF. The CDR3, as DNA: TGTGCCAGCCGGGCGGACGAGCAGTACTTC.

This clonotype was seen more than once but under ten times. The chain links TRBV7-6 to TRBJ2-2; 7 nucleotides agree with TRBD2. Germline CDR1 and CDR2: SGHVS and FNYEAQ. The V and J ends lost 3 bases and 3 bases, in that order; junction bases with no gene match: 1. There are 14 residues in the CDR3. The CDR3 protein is CASSFRGDTGELFF. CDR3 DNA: TGTGCCAGCAGCTTCCGGGGGGACACCGGGGAGCTGTTTTTT. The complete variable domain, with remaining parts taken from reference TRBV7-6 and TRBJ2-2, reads GAGVSQSPRYKVTKRGQDVALRCDPISGHVSLYWYRQALGQGPEFLTYFNYEAQQDKSGLPNDRFSAERPEGSISTLTIQRTEQRDSAMYRCASSFRGDTGELFFGEGSRLTVL.

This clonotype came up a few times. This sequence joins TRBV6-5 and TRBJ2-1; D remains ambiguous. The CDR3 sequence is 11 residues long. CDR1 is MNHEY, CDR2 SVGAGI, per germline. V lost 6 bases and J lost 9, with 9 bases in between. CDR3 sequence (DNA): TGTGCCAGCAGCGCATATAGTGAGCAGTTCTTC. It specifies CASSAYSEQFF.

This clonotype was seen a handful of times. The CDR3 sequence is CASSHSITGTEQYF. The CDR3, as DNA: TGCGCCAGCAGCCATTCTATAACAGGGACCGAGCAGTACTTC. The genes are TRBV4-3 and TRBJ2-7; possibly TRBD1 for D (6 bases). V lost 3 bases, J lost 6 bases, and 15 bases lay in between. The CDR3 has 14 residues. Per the germline V gene, CDR1 is LGHNA and CDR2 is YSLEER.

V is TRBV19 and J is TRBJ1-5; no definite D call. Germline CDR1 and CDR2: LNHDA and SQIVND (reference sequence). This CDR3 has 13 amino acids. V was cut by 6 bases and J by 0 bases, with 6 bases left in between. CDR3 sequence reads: CASRGYSNQPQHF. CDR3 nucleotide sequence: TGTGCCAGTAGGGGATATAGCAATCAGCCCCAGCATTTT.

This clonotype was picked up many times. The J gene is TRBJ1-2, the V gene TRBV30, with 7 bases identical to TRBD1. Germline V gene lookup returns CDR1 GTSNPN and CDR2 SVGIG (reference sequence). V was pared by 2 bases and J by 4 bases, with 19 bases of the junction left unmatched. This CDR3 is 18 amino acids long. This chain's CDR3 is CAWSHHWDSLNPAYGYTF. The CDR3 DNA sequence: TGTGCCTGGAGTCACCATTGGGACAGCCTCAACCCGGCCTATGGCTACACCTTC.

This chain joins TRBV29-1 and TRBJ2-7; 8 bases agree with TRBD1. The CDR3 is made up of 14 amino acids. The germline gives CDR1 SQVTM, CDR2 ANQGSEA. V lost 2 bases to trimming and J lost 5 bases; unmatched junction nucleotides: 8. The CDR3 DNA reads TGCAGCGTTGAATTGGACAGGGCCACGGACGAGCAGTACTTC. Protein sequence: CSVELDRATDEQYF.

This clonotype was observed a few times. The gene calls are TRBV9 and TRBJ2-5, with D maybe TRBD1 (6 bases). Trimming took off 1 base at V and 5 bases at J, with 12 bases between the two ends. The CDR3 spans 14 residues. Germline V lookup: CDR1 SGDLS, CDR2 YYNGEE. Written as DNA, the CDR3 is TGTGCCAGCAGCGTACAGGGGAGAGGGGAGACCCAGTACTTC. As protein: CASSVQGRGETQYF.

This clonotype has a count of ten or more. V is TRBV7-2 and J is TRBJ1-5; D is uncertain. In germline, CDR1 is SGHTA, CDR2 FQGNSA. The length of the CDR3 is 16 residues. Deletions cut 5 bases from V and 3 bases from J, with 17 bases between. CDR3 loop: CASSDRAKGFNQPQHF. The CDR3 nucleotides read TGTGCCAGCAGCGACCGGGCCAAGGGTTTCAATCAGCCCCAGCATTTT.